The 3 T cell receptor beta chains given below trace back to one sample, sequenced in a study of blood T cells in healthy people across ages. Together with a sample-barcoded 5' primer, a J-beta primer mix was included in a second PCR lasting roughly 6 to 12 cycles. TCRdb reprocessed the 5' RACE reads via MiXCR and lists one record per CDR3 protein. The table records 1.5 million or so distinct CDR3 sequences, roughly 43% of them present only once. Material for sequencing was blood. The receptor set was obtained from a woman under 30 in good health.

V usage is TRBV20-1 and J usage is TRBJ2-1, with 8 positions matching TRBD2. Germline values: CDR1 DFQATT, CDR2 SNEGSKA (reference sequence). J gave up 5 bases and V 6 bases, and 6 bases lay outside the gene matches. The CDR3 length is 13 residues. The CDR3 coding sequence is TGCAGTGCCACCGTAGCGGGAAACAATGAGCAGTTCTTC. It is translated as CSATVAGNNEQFF.

This clonotype has more than one count but fewer than ten. The chain links TRBV27 to TRBJ1-1, with D maybe TRBD1 (5 bases). Germline lookup yields CDR1 MNHEY and CDR2 SMNVEV (reference sequence). The CDR3 totals 12 residues. Trimming took off 6 bases at V and 8 bases at J, with 13 bases between the two ends. The DNA for the CDR3 is TGTGCCAGCAGATCGACAGCTAAGGAAGCTTTCTTT. Translation gives CASRSTAKEAFF.

The table lists this clonotype with a few counts. This rearrangement joins TRBV6-2 or TRBV6-3 to TRBJ2-7; no definite D call. Per germline, CDR1 MNHEY and CDR2 SVGEGT. The ends were cut back, 7 bases at V and 3 bases at J, with 13 bases in the middle. The CDR3 covers 13 residues. The DNA for the CDR3 is TGTGCCAGCACCCCCGAAAGAAACTACGAGCAGTACTTC. This encodes CASTPERNYEQYF.